These 30 T cell receptor beta chains share one sample of origin, sequenced in a study of Tregs in tolerant kidney transplant recipients. Sequenced by immunoSEQ multiplex PCR; TCRdb stores in-frame clones only, minus some. The sample yields about 110,000 clones, around 90% seen once. Source: CD4+ T cells from blood, taken before the transplant. The receptors were sampled from a human donor who received a combined kidney and bone marrow transplant.

This clone was recorded a few times. The chain carries TRBV11-3 and TRBJ2-1, with 11 bases identical to TRBD2. The CDR3 is made up of 16 amino acids. Germline V CDR1 and CDR2: SGHNT, YENEEA. J gave up 2 bases and V 5 bases, and 5 bases lay outside the gene matches. CDR3 amino acids: CASSLSGGETYNEQFF. CDR3 bases: TGTGCCAGCAGCCTTAGCGGGGGGGAAACCTACAATGAGCAGTTCTTC.

The chain is built from TRBV4-3 and TRBJ2-7; the match to TRBD2 covers 8 bases. After removal of 1 base from V and 3 bases from J, the junction contained 8 bases not matched to a gene. This CDR3 has 16 residues. The germline V gene has CDR1 LGHNA and CDR2 YSLEER. The CDR3 is CASSQGLGTRVYEQYF. As DNA, the CDR3 is TGCGCCAGCAGCCAAGGCCTCGGGACTAGGGTCTACGAGCAGTACTTC.

This chain links TRBV5-6 with TRBJ2-3, with 7 nucleotides matching TRBD2. Germline lookup yields CDR1 SGHDT and CDR2 YYEEEE. V was clipped by 0 bases and J by 2 bases; unmatched bases: 6. This CDR3 contains 16 residues. The CDR3 protein is CASSLAAGTPTDTQYF. The CDR3 nucleotides read TGTGCCAGCAGCTTGGCAGCGGGGACGCCCACAGATACGCAGTATTTT.

This chain connects TRBV19 to TRBJ1-2; 8 positions match TRBD1. There are 14 residues in the CDR3. The junction had 3 bases not matched to a gene; V was cut back by 4 bases and J by 2 bases. From germline, CDR1 is LNHDA and CDR2 SQIVND (reference sequence). CDR3 bases: TGTGCCAGTAGTAAGGGACAGGCCAACTATGGCTACACCTTC. Protein: CASSKGQANYGYTF.

V and J are TRBV2 and TRBJ2-3, with TRBD2 matching over 10 bases. This CDR3 is 15 amino acids long. CDR1 and CDR2 (germline): SNHLY, FYNNEI. V lost 9 bases to trimming and J lost 1 base; unmatched junction nucleotides: 7. The CDR3 sequence is CASRIGLAGTDTQYF. The CDR3 DNA reads TGTGCCAGTCGAATTGGACTAGCGGGCACAGATACGCAGTATTTT.

The genes are TRBV28 and TRBJ1-3, with D possibly TRBD1 on 6 matching bases. This CDR3 is 13 amino acids long. Trimming pared 4 bases from V and 4 bases from J, leaving 8 bases between. Per the germline V gene, CDR1 is MDHEN and CDR2 is SYDVKM. CDR3 protein: CASSWGGGNTIYF. CDR3 nucleotides: TGTGCCAGCAGTTGGGGGGGCGGAAACACCATATATTTT.

The chain uses TRBV7-2 and TRBJ2-1; possibly TRBD2 for D (6 bases). The CDR3 spans 13 residues. Germline CDR1 is SGHTA and CDR2 is FQGNSA. The V and J ends lost 5 bases and 9 bases respectively, with 14 bases between them. CDR3 protein: CASSPRGMVEQFF. The CDR3 DNA reads as TGTGCCAGCAGCCCCCGGGGGATGGTTGAGCAGTTCTTC.

This chain connects TRBV28 to TRBJ1-1; 10 positions match TRBD1. The V gene end was trimmed by 4 bases and the J gene end by 10 bases; junction bases not matched to a gene: 9. This CDR3 spans 14 amino acids. Germline V gene sequence: CDR1 MDHEN, CDR2 SYDVKM. This chain's CDR3 is CASSSPGQGITAFF. The CDR3 DNA sequence: TGTGCCAGCAGTTCTCCGGGACAGGGGATTACAGCTTTCTTT.

The chain couples TRBV30 to TRBJ2-1; D gene unclear. Germline values: CDR1 GTSNPN, CDR2 SVGIG (reference sequence). The CDR3 extends over 12 amino acids. Trimming stripped 2 bases from V and 4 bases from J, with 6 bases between. The CDR3 nucleotides read TGTGCCTGGAGTACAGAATACAATGAGCAGTTCTTC. It is translated as CAWSTEYNEQFF.

The V call is TRBV4-2, the J call TRBJ2-3, with 9 bases fitting TRBD2. The CDR3 extends over 16 amino acids. V was clipped by 2 bases and J by 3 bases; unmatched bases: 6. Germline CDR1 is LGHNA and CDR2 is YNFKEQ. CDR3 sequence: CASSQIGGGATDTQYF. The CDR3 DNA reads TGTGCCAGCAGCCAAATAGGCGGGGGGGCTACAGATACGCAGTATTTT.

CDR3 loop: CASSSHRATNEKLFF. Here the CDR3 DNA reads TGTGCCAGCAGCTCCCATCGGGCAACTAATGAAAAACTGTTTTTT. The V call is TRBV7-2, the J call TRBJ1-4; D is uncertain. Trimming pared 4 bases from V and 0 bases from J, leaving 9 bases between. Germline CDR1 is SGHTA and CDR2 is FQGNSA. CDR3 length: 15 residues.

The chain couples TRBV7-2 to TRBJ1-2; D is possibly TRBD1 (6 bases). V lost 5 bases, J lost 3 bases, and 16 bases lay in between. The CDR3 contains 15 residues. Germline assignment: CDR1 SGHTA and CDR2 FQGNSA. The CDR3 reads CASSPGAGVDYGYTF. In DNA form, the CDR3 reads TGTGCCAGCAGCCCAGGCGCAGGGGTTGACTATGGCTACACCTTC. The entire variable domain, with the rest obtained from reference TRBV7-2 and TRBJ1-2, is as follows: GAGVSQSPSNKVTEKGKDVELRCDPISGHTALYWYRQSLGQGLEFLIYFQGNSAPDKSGLPSDRFSAERTGGSVSTLTIQRTQQEDSAVYLCASSPGAGVDYGYTFGSGTRLTVV.

This sequence joins TRBV11-2 and TRBJ2-7, with 7 bases fitting TRBD2. V was pared by 5 bases and J by 4 bases, with 20 bases of the junction left unmatched. The germline V gene has CDR1 SGHAT and CDR2 FQNNGV. The CDR3 is 18 residues long. CDR3 bases: TGTGCCAGCAGCCCCCAACCCGGAACGGGCGGGAGTCGGTACGAGCAGTACTTC. Translated, it gives CASSPQPGTGGSRYEQYF.

V usage is TRBV30 and J usage is TRBJ1-5; D not resolved. The germline gives CDR1 GTSNPN, CDR2 SVGIG (reference sequence). The CDR3 runs 15 residues. The V gene lost 4 bases and the J gene lost 2 bases, with 15 bases spanning the gap. The CDR3, as DNA: TGTGCCTGGACCCTGGGAGGGTCGGGCAATCAGCCCCAGCATTTT. The encoded protein is CAWTLGGSGNQPQHF.

This sequence joins TRBV6-5 and TRBJ1-1, with D perhaps matching TRBD1 (6 bases). Germline loops: CDR1 MNHEY, CDR2 SVGAGI. The CDR3 covers 15 residues. The V end lost 4 bases, the J end lost 6 bases, and 18 bases lay between the germline ends. CDR3 bases: TGTGCCAGCAGTTCGGTGGGGGGGGCGGGCGCTGAAGCTTTCTTT. This codes for CASSSVGGAGAEAFF.

V usage is TRBV4-3 and J usage is TRBJ2-7; 9 bases are a match to TRBD1. Germline lookup yields CDR1 LGHNA and CDR2 YSLEER. This CDR3 is built from 15 residues. Trimming removed 2 bases from V and 4 bases from J; junction bases left unmatched: 6. CDR3 residues: CASSQTGTGKYEQYF. The CDR3 region has the DNA TGCGCCAGCAGCCAAACCGGGACAGGGAAGTACGAGCAGTACTTC.

This clone was seen only once. This chain connects TRBV7-8 to TRBJ1-2; D is possibly TRBD1 (5 bases). The CDR3 length is 15 residues. V was pared by 5 bases and J by 2 bases, with 15 bases between. Germline CDR1 SGHVS, CDR2 FQNEAQ. The CDR3 region is CASSPAGRTNYGYTF. DNA of the CDR3: TGTGCCAGCAGCCCGGCGGGACGGACAAACTATGGCTACACCTTC.

The chain carries TRBV5-1 and TRBJ2-2, with D unclear. The CDR3 extends over 17 amino acids. Germline V gene data show CDR1 as SGHRS and CDR2 as YFSETQ. V lost 2 bases and J lost 6, with 20 bases in between. CDR3 sequence: CASSLSYLGRVAGELFF. The CDR3 coding sequence is TGCGCCAGCAGCTTAAGTTACCTAGGTCGTGTCGCCGGGGAGCTGTTTTTT.

The chain links TRBV19 to TRBJ2-7, with TRBD2 matching over 8 bases. CDR1 is LNHDA and CDR2 is SQIVND in the germline V gene (reference sequence). V dropped 4 bases and J dropped 3; count of bases not matched to a gene: 2. The CDR3 loop spans 13 amino acids. This chain's CDR3 is CASSRAGVYEQYF. CDR3 nucleotide sequence: TGTGCCAGTAGTAGAGCGGGAGTCTACGAGCAGTACTTC.

The chain has TRBV11-3 and TRBJ2-1; TRBD1 might be the D (6 bases). CDR3 length equals 14 residues. The germline V gene encodes CDR1 SGHNT and CDR2 YENEEA. With 3 bases removed from V and 5 bases from J, the gap between germline ends came to 11 bases. CDR3 DNA: TGTGCCAGCAGCTTGGGCAGACAGGACAATGAGCAGTTCTTC. This sequence encodes CASSLGRQDNEQFF.

This chain uses TRBV29-1 with TRBJ1-1; TRBD1 is a possible D gene (6 bases). The CDR3 length is 15 residues. The V end lost 4 bases, the J end lost 1 base, and 16 bases lay between the germline ends. CDR1 SQVTM and CDR2 ANQGSEA come from the germline V gene. The chain's CDR3 is CSVVSGGRANTEAFF. DNA for the CDR3: TGCAGCGTTGTATCGGGGGGGCGTGCGAACACTGAAGCTTTCTTT.

J is TRBJ2-1 and V is TRBV27; possibly TRBD2 for D (7 bases). The CDR3 loop spans 16 amino acids. CDR1 is MNHEY and CDR2 is SMNVEV in the germline V gene (reference sequence). The germline V and J ends were trimmed by 5 bases and 4 bases, with 18 bases remaining between them. The CDR3 spells CASSTRGARVYNEQFF. CDR3 nucleotides: TGTGCCAGCAGTACCCGGGGGGCTAGGGTTTACAATGAGCAGTTCTTC.

The CDR3 sequence is CASSYGTGENTIYF. DNA of the CDR3: TGTGCCAGCAGTTACGGGACAGGGGAAAACACCATATATTTT. The J gene is TRBJ1-3, the V gene TRBV6-5; 10 bases fit TRBD1. This CDR3 comprises 14 residues. The germline V gene encodes CDR1 MNHEY and CDR2 SVGAGI. V lost 2 bases and J lost 6; bases outside the gene matches: 1.

J is TRBJ2-5 and V is TRBV6-5, with D maybe TRBD2 (6 bases). The germline V gene encodes CDR1 MNHEY and CDR2 SVGAGI. This CDR3 spans 14 amino acids. Trimming left V 6 bases short and J 4 bases short, with 15 bases between. The CDR3 nucleotides are TGTGCCAGCAGCCGGGGACTGCGACCAGAGACCCAGTACTTC. This translates into CASSRGLRPETQYF.

The chain employs TRBV5-1 and TRBJ2-1; 10 positions agree with TRBD2. The CDR3 length is 15 residues. Losses at the gene ends were 1 base for V and 5 bases for J; bases not matched to a gene: 3. Germline loops: CDR1 SGHRS, CDR2 YFSETQ. CDR3 residues: CASSLFLAGDNEQFF. The CDR3 coding sequence is TGCGCCAGCAGCTTGTTTCTAGCGGGGGACAATGAGCAGTTCTTC.

The V gene is TRBV7-2, the J gene TRBJ2-6; 11 bases map to TRBD1. The germline gives CDR1 SGHTA, CDR2 FQGNSA. V lost 1 base, J lost 2 bases, and 7 bases stayed unmatched. This CDR3 has 19 amino acids. The chain's CDR3 is CASSLVDRGPYTGANVLTF. CDR3 DNA sequence: TGTGCCAGCAGCTTAGTGGACAGGGGGCCCTATACTGGGGCCAACGTCCTGACTTTC.

The V and J genes are TRBV21-1 and TRBJ2-4; the tabulated D call, TRBD1, remains unverified against the DNA. TRBV21-1 represents a pseudogene. The length of the CDR3 is 12 residues. The CDR3 sequence: CASSKVANIQYF. The CDR3 DNA follows: TGTGCCAGCAGCAAAGTGGCAAACATTCAGTACTTC.

The rearrangement uses TRBV6-5 and TRBJ2-7, with 9 bases fitting TRBD1. J gave up 6 bases and V 4 bases, and 7 bases lay outside the gene matches. CDR3 length equals 14 residues. Germline V gives CDR1 MNHEY, CDR2 SVGAGI. CDR3 sequence (DNA): TGTGCCAGCAGTTCGACAGGGGGTTCGATCGAGCAGTACTTC. Its protein is CASSSTGGSIEQYF.

The chain recombines TRBV30 with TRBJ2-7; 8 bases agree with TRBD2. This CDR3 is 14 amino acids long. V lost 2 bases to trimming and J lost 1 base; unmatched junction nucleotides: 4. Germline V lookup: CDR1 GTSNPN, CDR2 SVGIG (reference sequence). CDR3 amino acids: CAWSRLANSYEQYF. Here the CDR3 DNA reads TGTGCCTGGAGTAGACTAGCGAATTCCTACGAGCAGTACTTC.

The chain recombines TRBV11-2 with TRBJ2-7; the match to TRBD2 covers 9 bases. V lost 6 bases to trimming and J lost 3 bases; unmatched junction nucleotides: 6. Germline V gene sequence: CDR1 SGHAT, CDR2 FQNNGV. The CDR3 runs to 14 residues. Here the CDR3 reads CASSALAGLYEQYF. The CDR3 bases are TGTGCCAGCAGTGCTCTAGCGGGGCTCTACGAGCAGTACTTC.